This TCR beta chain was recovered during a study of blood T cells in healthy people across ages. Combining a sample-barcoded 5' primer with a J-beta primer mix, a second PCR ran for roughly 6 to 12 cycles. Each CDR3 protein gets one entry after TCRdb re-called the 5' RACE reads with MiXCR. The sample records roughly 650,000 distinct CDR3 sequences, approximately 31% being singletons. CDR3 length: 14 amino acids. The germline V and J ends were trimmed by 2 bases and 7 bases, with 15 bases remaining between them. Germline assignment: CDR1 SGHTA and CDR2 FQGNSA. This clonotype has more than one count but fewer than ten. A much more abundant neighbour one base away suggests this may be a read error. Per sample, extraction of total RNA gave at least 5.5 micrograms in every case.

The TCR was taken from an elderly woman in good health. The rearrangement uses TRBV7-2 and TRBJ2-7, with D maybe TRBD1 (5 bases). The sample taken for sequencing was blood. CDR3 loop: CASSLLWTMGEQYF. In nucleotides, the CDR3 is TGTGCCAGCAGCTTACTATGGACAATGGGTGAGCAGTACTTC.